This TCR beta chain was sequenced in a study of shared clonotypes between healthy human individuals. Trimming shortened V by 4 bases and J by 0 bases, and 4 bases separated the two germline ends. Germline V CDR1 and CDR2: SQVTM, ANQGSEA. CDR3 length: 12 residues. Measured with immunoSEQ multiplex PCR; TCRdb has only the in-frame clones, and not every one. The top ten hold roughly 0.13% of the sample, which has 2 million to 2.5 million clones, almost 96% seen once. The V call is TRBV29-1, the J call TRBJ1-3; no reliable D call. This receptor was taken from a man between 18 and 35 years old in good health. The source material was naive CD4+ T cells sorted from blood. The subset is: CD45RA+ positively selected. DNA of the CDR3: TGCAGCGTTGCAGTCTCTGGAAACACCATATATTTT. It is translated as CSVAVSGNTIYF.